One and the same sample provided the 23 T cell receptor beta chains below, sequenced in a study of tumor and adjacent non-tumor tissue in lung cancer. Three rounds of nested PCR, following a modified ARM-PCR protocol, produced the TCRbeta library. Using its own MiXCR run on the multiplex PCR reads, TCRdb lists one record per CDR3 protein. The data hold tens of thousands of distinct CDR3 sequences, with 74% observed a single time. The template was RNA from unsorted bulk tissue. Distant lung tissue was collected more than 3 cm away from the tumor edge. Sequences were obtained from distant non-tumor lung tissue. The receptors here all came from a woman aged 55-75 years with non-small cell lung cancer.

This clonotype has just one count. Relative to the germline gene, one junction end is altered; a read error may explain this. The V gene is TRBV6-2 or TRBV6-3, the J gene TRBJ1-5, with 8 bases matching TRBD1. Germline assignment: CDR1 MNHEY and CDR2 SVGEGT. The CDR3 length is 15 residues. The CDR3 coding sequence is TGTACCAGCAAGACGGACAGGGATTTCAATCAGCCACAGCGTTTT. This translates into CTSKTDRDFNQPQRF.

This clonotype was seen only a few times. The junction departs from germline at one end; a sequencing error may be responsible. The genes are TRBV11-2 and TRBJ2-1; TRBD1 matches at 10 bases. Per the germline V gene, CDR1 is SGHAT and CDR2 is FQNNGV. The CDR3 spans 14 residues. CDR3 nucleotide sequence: TGTGCCTGCAGCTTAGGGACAGGGGTCTTGAGTAAGTTCTTC. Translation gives CACSLGTGVLSKFF.

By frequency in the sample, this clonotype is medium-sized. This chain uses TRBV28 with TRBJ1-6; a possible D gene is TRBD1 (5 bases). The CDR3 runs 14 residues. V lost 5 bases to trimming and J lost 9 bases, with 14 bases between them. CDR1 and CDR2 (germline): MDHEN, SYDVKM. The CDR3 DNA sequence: TGTGCCAGCAGTCCCCAGGGAGAGGGTTCACCCCTCCACTTT. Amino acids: CASSPQGEGSPLHF.

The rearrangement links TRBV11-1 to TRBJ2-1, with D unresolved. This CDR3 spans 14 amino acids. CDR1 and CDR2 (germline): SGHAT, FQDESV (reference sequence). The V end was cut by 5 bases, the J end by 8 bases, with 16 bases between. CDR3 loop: CASSRADGFDEQFF. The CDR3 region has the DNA TGTGCCAGCAGCAGGGCCGATGGATTCGATGAGCAGTTCTTC.

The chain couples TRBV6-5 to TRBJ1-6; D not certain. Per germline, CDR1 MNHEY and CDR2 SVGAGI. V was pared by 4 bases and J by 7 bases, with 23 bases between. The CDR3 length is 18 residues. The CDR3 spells CASSSPPVMFSRNSPLHF. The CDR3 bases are TGTGCCAGCAGTTCCCCGCCAGTAATGTTTAGTAGAAATTCACCCCTCCACTTT.

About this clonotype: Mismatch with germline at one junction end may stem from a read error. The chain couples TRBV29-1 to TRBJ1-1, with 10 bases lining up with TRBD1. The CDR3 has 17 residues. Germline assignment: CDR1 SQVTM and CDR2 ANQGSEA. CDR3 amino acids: CSVLLPGTGEMNTEDFF. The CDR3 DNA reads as TGCAGTGTTCTTTTACCCGGGACAGGGGAAATGAACACTGAAGATTTCTTT.

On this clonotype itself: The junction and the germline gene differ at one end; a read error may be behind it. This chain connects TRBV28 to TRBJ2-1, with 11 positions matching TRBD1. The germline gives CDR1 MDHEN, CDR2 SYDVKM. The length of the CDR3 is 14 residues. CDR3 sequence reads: CASTIGQGANEQLF. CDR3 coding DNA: TGTGCCAGCACTATTGGACAGGGGGCCAATGAGCAGCTCTTC.

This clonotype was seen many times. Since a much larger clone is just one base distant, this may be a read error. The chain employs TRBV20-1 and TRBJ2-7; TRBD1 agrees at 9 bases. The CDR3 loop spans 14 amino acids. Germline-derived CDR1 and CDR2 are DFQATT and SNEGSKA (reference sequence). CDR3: CNASRDRVPYEQYF. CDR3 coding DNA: TGCAATGCTAGCCGGGACAGGGTCCCCTACGAGCAGTACTTC.

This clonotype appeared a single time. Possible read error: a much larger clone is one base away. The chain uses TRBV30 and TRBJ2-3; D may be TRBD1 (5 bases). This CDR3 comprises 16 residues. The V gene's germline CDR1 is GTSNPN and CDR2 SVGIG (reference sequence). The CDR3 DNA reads TGTGCCTGGAGTGTTGGCACAGGACAACACTCAGATATGCAGTATTTT. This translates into CAWSVGTGQHSDMQYF. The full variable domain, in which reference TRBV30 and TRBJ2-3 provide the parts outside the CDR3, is SQTIHQWPATLVQPVGSPLSLECTVEGTSNPNLYWYRQAAGRGLQLLFYSVGIGQISSEVPQNLSASRPQDRQFILSSKKLLLSDSGFYLCAWSVGTGQHSDMQYFGPGTRLTVL.

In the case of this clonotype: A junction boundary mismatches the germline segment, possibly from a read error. The CDR3 spells CVSSFLDLDRWRTEAFF. The CDR3 DNA follows: TGTGTCAGCAGTTTTCTTGACTTGGACAGGTGGCGAACTGAAGCTTTCTTT. The J gene is TRBJ1-1, the V gene TRBV12-3 or TRBV12-4, with 7 bases lining up with TRBD1. The CDR3 runs 17 residues.

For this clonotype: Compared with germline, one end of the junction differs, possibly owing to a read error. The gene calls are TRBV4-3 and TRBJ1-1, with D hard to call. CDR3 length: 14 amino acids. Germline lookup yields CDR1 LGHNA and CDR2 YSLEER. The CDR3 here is CASSQEVEYIEAFF. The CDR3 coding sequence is TGTGCCAGCAGCCAAGAGGTCGAGTACATTGAAGCTTTCTTT.

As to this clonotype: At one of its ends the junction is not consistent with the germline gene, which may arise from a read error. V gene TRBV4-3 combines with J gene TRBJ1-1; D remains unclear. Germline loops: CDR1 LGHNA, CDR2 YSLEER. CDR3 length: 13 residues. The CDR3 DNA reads TGCGCCAGCGGCCAAGAGGTGAACTCTGAAGCTTTCTTT. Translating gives CASGQEVNSEAFF.

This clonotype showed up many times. The CDR3 DNA is TGTGCCAGCAGTGACTCCCGGAGCGGGTTCAATGAGCAGTTCTTC. Its translation is CASSDSRSGFNEQFF. The chain couples TRBV6-4 to TRBJ2-1, with a possible D match to TRBD2 (6 bases). V was shortened by 0 bases and J by 6 bases, with 12 bases between the two germline ends. The CDR3 loop spans 15 amino acids. Germline V gene sequence: CDR1 MRHNA, CDR2 SNTAGT.

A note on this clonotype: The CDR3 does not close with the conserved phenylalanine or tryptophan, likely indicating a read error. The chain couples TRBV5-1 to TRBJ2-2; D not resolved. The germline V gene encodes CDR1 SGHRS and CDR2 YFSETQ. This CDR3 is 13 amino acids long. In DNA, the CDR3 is TGTGCCAGCAGCTTGACGGAATCCGGGGAGCTGTTTTCT. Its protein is CASSLTESGELFS.

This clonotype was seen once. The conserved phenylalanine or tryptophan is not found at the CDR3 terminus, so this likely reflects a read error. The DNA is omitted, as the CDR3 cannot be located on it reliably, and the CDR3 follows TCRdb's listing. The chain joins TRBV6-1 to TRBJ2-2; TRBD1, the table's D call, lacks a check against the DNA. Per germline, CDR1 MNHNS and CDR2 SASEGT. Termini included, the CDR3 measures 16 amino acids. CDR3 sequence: CASSPLGQVSTGELSL.

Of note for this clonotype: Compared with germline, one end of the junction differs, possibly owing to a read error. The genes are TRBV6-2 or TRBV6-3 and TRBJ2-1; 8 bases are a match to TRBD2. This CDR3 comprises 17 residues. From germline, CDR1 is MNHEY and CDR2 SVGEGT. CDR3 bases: TGTGCCAGCACCAATCACGTTTTAGCGGGGAGGGACAATAAGCAGTTCTTC. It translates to CASTNHVLAGRDNKQFF.

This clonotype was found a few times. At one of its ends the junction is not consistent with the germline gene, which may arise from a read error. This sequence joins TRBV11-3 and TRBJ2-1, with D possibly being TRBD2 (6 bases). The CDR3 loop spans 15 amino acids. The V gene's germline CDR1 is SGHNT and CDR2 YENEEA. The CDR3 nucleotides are TGTGCCAGCAACTTAACCAGCGGGTGGCACAATGAGCAGTTCTTC. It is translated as CASNLTSGWHNEQFF.

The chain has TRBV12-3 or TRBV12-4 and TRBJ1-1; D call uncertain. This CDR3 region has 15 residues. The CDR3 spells CANIPQAGRSTEAFF. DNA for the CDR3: TGTGCTAACATCCCTCAGGCAGGTCGGAGCACTGAAGCTTTCTTT.

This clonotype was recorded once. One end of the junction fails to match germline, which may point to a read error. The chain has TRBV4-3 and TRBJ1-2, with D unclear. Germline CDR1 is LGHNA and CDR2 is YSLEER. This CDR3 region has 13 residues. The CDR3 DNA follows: TGCACCAGCAGCCGATCTCGAGTCTATGGCTACACCTTC. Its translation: CTSSRSRVYGYTF.

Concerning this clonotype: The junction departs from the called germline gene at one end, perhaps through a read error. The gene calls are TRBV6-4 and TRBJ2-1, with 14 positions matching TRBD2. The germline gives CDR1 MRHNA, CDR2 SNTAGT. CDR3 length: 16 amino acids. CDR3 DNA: TGTGCCAGCAGCCGTGGGACTAGCGGGGGCAACAATGAGCTGTTCTTC. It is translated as CASSRGTSGGNNELFF.

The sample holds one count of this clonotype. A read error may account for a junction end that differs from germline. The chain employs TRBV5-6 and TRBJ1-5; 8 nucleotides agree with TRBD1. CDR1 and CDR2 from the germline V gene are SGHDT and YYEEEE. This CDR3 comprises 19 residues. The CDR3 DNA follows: TGTGTCAGCAACTCACGGAGGACAGGGCGTTCCCTTAGCAATCAGCACCAGCATTTT. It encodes CVSNSRRTGRSLSNQHQHF.

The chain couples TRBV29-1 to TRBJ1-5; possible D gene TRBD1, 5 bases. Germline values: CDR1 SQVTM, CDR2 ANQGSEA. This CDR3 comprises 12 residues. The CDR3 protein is CSFRDGEQPQHF. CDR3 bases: TGCAGTTTCCGGGACGGCGAACAGCCCCAGCATTTT.

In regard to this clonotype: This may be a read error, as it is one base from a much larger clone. This CDR3 reads CAWSVSWGESQYF. Written as DNA, the CDR3 is TGTGCCTGGAGTGTAAGCTGGGGAGAGAGCCAGTACTTC. The chain recombines TRBV30 with TRBJ2-5, with a tentative D call TRBD2 (5 bases). The germline V gene encodes CDR1 GTSNPN and CDR2 SVGIG (reference sequence). There are 13 residues in the CDR3.